These 30 T cell receptor beta chains share one sample of origin, sequenced in a study of blood T cell repertoires in COVID-19. This table comes from immunoSEQ multiplex PCR, and its TCRdb copy is limited to in-frame clones, with some not included. The table shows about 380,000 clones, with 88% occurring only once. Source material: PBMCs or T cells enriched from blood (not recorded which). These TCRs come from a woman between 18 and 29 years old who had recovered from COVID-19.

This sequence joins TRBV6-5 and TRBJ2-2; TRBD2 matches 10 bases. The CDR3 contains 15 residues. After removal of 6 bases from V and 5 bases from J, the junction contained 6 bases not matched to a gene. Germline V gene lookup returns CDR1 MNHEY and CDR2 SVGAGI. CDR3 protein: CASRILAGRTGELFF. CDR3 DNA: TGTGCCAGCAGAATACTAGCGGGACGTACCGGGGAGCTGTTTTTT.

V usage is TRBV7-9 and J usage is TRBJ1-6; D remains unclear. The V end lost 4 bases, the J end lost 7 bases, and 11 bases lay between the germline ends. The V gene's germline CDR1 is SEHNR and CDR2 FQNEAQ (reference sequence). This CDR3 is 14 amino acids long. DNA for the CDR3: TGTGCCAGCAGCTCGGGTAAACCCAATTCACCCCTCCACTTT. Its translation is CASSSGKPNSPLHF.

The chain uses TRBV15 and TRBJ1-6; D is possibly TRBD1 (6 bases). From germline, CDR1 is LNHNV and CDR2 YYDKDF (reference sequence). V lost 1 base, J lost 6 bases, and 10 bases lay in between. The CDR3 is made up of 15 amino acids. CDR3 loop: CATSRAGARNSPLHF. CDR3 DNA sequence: TGTGCCACCAGCAGAGCAGGGGCCCGTAATTCACCCCTCCACTTT.

Here the CDR3 reads CASSERTGILSGANVLTF. The CDR3 DNA follows: TGTGCCAGCTCAGAACGGACAGGAATACTCTCTGGGGCCAACGTCCTGACTTTC. V and J are TRBV18 and TRBJ2-6; 7 bases agree with TRBD1. The germline gives CDR1 KGHSH, CDR2 LQKENI. CDR3 length: 18 residues. The ends lost 5 bases at V and 0 bases at J; junction bases unmatched: 10.

The CDR3 reads CASSQDPGVRTEAFF. The CDR3 DNA follows: TGTGCCAGCAGCCAAGATCCAGGGGTAAGAACTGAAGCTTTCTTT. The rearrangement uses TRBV3-1 (or the pseudogene TRBV3-2) and TRBJ1-1; possibly TRBD1 for D (6 bases). V was trimmed by 0 bases and J by 5 bases, leaving 13 bases between them. This CDR3 is built from 15 residues. The V gene's germline CDR1 is LGHDT and CDR2 YNNKEL (reference sequence).

This clone was seen a single time. The chain couples TRBV9 to TRBJ1-1; D remains ambiguous. The CDR3 has 15 amino acids. Germline V lookup: CDR1 SGDLS, CDR2 YYNGEE. Between the trimmed V and J ends, which lost 4 bases and 2 bases, there was a span of 15 bases. For the CDR3, the DNA is TGTGCCAGCAGCCCTTACCAGGCGTCTAACACTGAAGCTTTCTTT. Its translation: CASSPYQASNTEAFF. The full variable domain, rest sourced from reference TRBV9 and TRBJ1-1, is DSGVTQTPKHLITATGQRVTLRCSPRSGDLSVYWYQQSLDQGLQFLIQYYNGEERAKGNILERFSAQQFPDLHSELNLSSLELGDSALYFCASSPYQASNTEAFFGQGTRLTVV.

The genes are TRBV12-5 and TRBJ1-2; 11 positions match TRBD1. J was trimmed by 5 bases and V by 2 bases; bases with no gene match: 7. This CDR3 has 16 amino acids. Per germline, CDR1 LGHNT and CDR2 FRNRAP. In nucleotides, the CDR3 is TGTGCTAGTGGTTTGCTACTCGGACAGGGGGCGTATGGCTACACCTTC. It translates to CASGLLLGQGAYGYTF.

This clone occurred a few times. V and J are TRBV19 and TRBJ2-7, with 7 bases matching TRBD1. Germline loops: CDR1 LNHDA, CDR2 SQIVND (reference sequence). The V segment lost 4 bases and the J segment 3 bases; nucleotides outside the gene matches: 9. The CDR3 spans 15 residues. The CDR3 DNA is TGTGCCAGTAGTACGACAGGGAATGAAGTCTACGAGCAGTACTTC. Translation gives CASSTTGNEVYEQYF.

V gene TRBV15 combines with J gene TRBJ1-2; possibly TRBD1 for D (5 bases). With 3 bases removed from V and 2 bases from J, the gap between germline ends came to 13 bases. The CDR3 spans 15 residues. In germline, CDR1 is LNHNV, CDR2 YYDKDF (reference sequence). The CDR3 DNA follows: TGTGCCACCAGCAGGGAAGGGACTCCGAACTATGGCTACACCTTC. Protein sequence: CATSREGTPNYGYTF.

The V and J genes are TRBV27 and TRBJ1-2; unclear D gene. CDR1 and CDR2 from the germline V gene are MNHEY and SMNVEV (reference sequence). With 1 base removed from V and 8 bases from J, the gap between germline ends came to 11 bases. The CDR3 runs to 13 residues. In nucleotides, the CDR3 is TGTGCCAGCAGTTTATTCGCGGGCGGAGGCTACACCTTC. Translation: CASSLFAGGGYTF.

The rearrangement joins TRBV7-2 to TRBJ2-1; 8 bases align to TRBD2. The CDR3 loop spans 16 amino acids. With 8 bases clipped from V and 3 bases from J, the junction kept 12 bases outside the gene matches. Per the germline V gene, CDR1 is SGHTA and CDR2 is FQGNSA. CDR3 sequence reads: CASGLRGGFLYNEQFF. The CDR3 DNA reads as TGTGCCAGCGGCCTCCGGGGGGGCTTCCTCTACAATGAGCAGTTCTTC. The variable domain in full, with the rest retrieved from reference TRBV7-2 and TRBJ2-1, is GAGVSQSPSNKVTEKGKDVELRCDPISGHTALYWYRQSLGQGLEFLIYFQGNSAPDKSGLPSDRFSAERTGGSVSTLTIQRTQQEDSAVYLCASGLRGGFLYNEQFFGPGTRLTVL.

The rearrangement links TRBV30 to TRBJ2-3; 9 bases fit TRBD2. CDR1 is GTSNPN and CDR2 is SVGIG in the germline V gene (reference sequence). Trimming took 0 bases from V and 8 from J; bases not matched to a gene: 15. CDR3 length equals 17 residues. Here the CDR3 reads CAWSVRSTSGPGGTQYF. CDR3 DNA: TGTGCCTGGAGTGTACGGTCGACTAGCGGTCCTGGAGGTACGCAGTATTTT.

This chain connects TRBV7-6 to TRBJ2-3, with 9 positions matching TRBD2. Germline loops: CDR1 SGHVS, CDR2 FNYEAQ. Trimming took 5 bases from V and 3 from J; bases not matched to a gene: 24. The CDR3 contains 21 residues. The CDR3 region is CASSPYGRGLAQIQSTDTQYF. The CDR3, as DNA: TGTGCCAGCAGCCCCTATGGGCGGGGACTAGCACAGATACAAAGTACAGATACGCAGTATTTT.

The gene calls are TRBV5-6 and TRBJ1-5; TRBD1 matches at 7 bases. Losses at the gene ends were 4 bases for V and 2 bases for J; bases not matched to a gene: 6. This CDR3 has 15 amino acids. CDR1 and CDR2 (germline): SGHDT, YYEEEE. DNA of the CDR3: TGTGCCAGCAGCCTTAACAGGGGCGGCAATCAGCCCCAGCATTTT. Amino acids: CASSLNRGGNQPQHF.

This sequence joins TRBV4-1 and TRBJ1-5, with 7 positions matching TRBD1. CDR1 and CDR2 from the germline V gene are MGHRA and YSYEKL. The CDR3 has 17 residues. With V trimmed by 0 bases and J by 2 bases, 7 bases remained unmatched. DNA for the CDR3: TGCGCCAGCAGCCAAGAAGGGGGCGGTGAAGGCAATCAGCCCCAGCATTTT. Translating it yields CASSQEGGGEGNQPQHF.

The rearrangement links TRBV23-1 to TRBJ2-7, with a weak D call TRBD1 (5 bases). TRBV23-1 is an ORF, with its function uncertain. Trimming left V 4 bases short and J 4 bases short, with 11 bases between. The CDR3 is 13 amino acids. The DNA of the CDR3 is TGCGCCAGCAGTCCAACCTCAGGGTACGAGCAGTACTTC. Its translation: CASSPTSGYEQYF.

The chain recombines TRBV6-5 with TRBJ1-4, with unresolved D. CDR3 length equals 13 residues. In germline, CDR1 is MNHEY, CDR2 SVGAGI. The V end was cut by 0 bases, the J end by 11 bases, with 10 bases between. The CDR3 DNA sequence: TGTGCCAGCAGTTACTCTCTCCCGGGGAAACTGTTTTTT. Its translation is CASSYSLPGKLFF.

The rearrangement joins TRBV19 to TRBJ1-5; D gene ambiguous. V was trimmed by 7 bases and J by 2 bases, leaving 12 bases between them. Per germline, CDR1 LNHDA and CDR2 SQIVND (reference sequence). The CDR3 has 14 amino acids. The chain's CDR3 is CASNGGSGNQPQHF. In DNA, the CDR3 is TGTGCCAGTAATGGTGGTAGCGGCAATCAGCCCCAGCATTTT.

This clone is a singleton in its sample. The rearrangement joins TRBV6-5 to TRBJ1-2, with D unresolved. Germline V lookup: CDR1 MNHEY, CDR2 SVGAGI. The CDR3 runs to 12 residues. The V end was cut by 5 bases, the J end by 11 bases, with 15 bases between. The CDR3, as DNA: TGTGCCAGCAGTCGAATGGAGGGTGGATACACCTTC. It yields the protein CASSRMEGGYTF.

The genes are TRBV5-1 and TRBJ2-7; 10 bases are shared with TRBD2. This CDR3 region has 15 residues. After removal of 3 bases from V and 0 bases from J, the junction contained 3 bases not matched to a gene. Germline V lookup: CDR1 SGHRS, CDR2 YFSETQ. The CDR3 nucleotides are TGCGCCAGCAGCTATCTAGCGGGGGACTCCTACGAGCAGTACTTC. It specifies CASSYLAGDSYEQYF.

V and J are TRBV27 and TRBJ1-6; the D gene is possibly TRBD1 (5 bases). V dropped 2 bases and J dropped 7 bases, with 12 bases sitting between them. There are 15 residues in the CDR3. The germline gives CDR1 MNHEY, CDR2 SMNVEV (reference sequence). CDR3 bases: TGTGCCAGCAGTTTAGGAAGGGCAGGGAATTCACCCCTCCACTTT. Translating gives CASSLGRAGNSPLHF.

The chain recombines TRBV5-1 with TRBJ2-1; 11 bases agree with TRBD2. The ends lost 2 bases at V and 8 bases at J; junction bases unmatched: 9. Germline V CDR1 and CDR2: SGHRS, YFSETQ. This CDR3 has 16 residues. CDR3: CASSFSLAGGYDEQFF. CDR3 sequence (DNA): TGCGCCAGCAGCTTTTCGCTAGCGGGGGGATACGATGAGCAGTTCTTC.

The CDR3 spells CASSAGGVGVPEAFF. The CDR3, as DNA: TGTGCCAGCAGCGCCGGGGGAGTAGGGGTCCCTGAAGCTTTCTTT. This chain uses TRBV9 with TRBJ1-1; possibly TRBD1 for D (5 bases). The CDR3 has 15 amino acids. Germline V gene lookup returns CDR1 SGDLS and CDR2 YYNGEE. Trimming removed 3 bases from V and 6 bases from J, with 18 bases in between.

This chain joins TRBV5-6 and TRBJ2-7, with D perhaps matching TRBD1 (6 bases). Trimming pared 4 bases from V and 0 bases from J, leaving 20 bases between. The germline V gene encodes CDR1 SGHDT and CDR2 YYEEEE. This CDR3 is 17 amino acids long. CDR3 sequence reads: CASSVSVLDSHSYEQYF. CDR3 coding DNA: TGTGCCAGCAGCGTATCCGTACTGGACAGCCACTCCTACGAGCAGTACTTC.

This clone was recorded once. The chain combines TRBV29-1 with TRBJ2-1; 9 bases are shared with TRBD1. The CDR3 spans 13 residues. The trim removed 7 bases at V and 10 bases at J, leaving 11 bases unmatched. Germline V gives CDR1 SQVTM, CDR2 ANQGSEA. The CDR3 nucleotides are TGCAGCGCTCATCCTAGGGACAGGGACGAGCAGTTCTTC. Translated: CSAHPRDRDEQFF.

The CDR3 DNA reads as TGTGCCAGCAGCGCGGGGACAGGGGGCGCTTTCATCTATGGCTACACCTTC. It yields the protein CASSAGTGGAFIYGYTF. V usage is TRBV9 and J usage is TRBJ1-2; TRBD1 matches at 12 bases. Looked up from germline, CDR1 is SGDLS and CDR2 is YYNGEE. The CDR3 length is 17 residues. The junction had 10 bases not matched to a gene; V was cut back by 3 bases and J by 4 bases.

This rearrangement joins TRBV27 to TRBJ2-7; the match to TRBD1 covers 11 bases. The CDR3 spans 15 residues. V dropped 5 bases and J dropped 7; count of bases not matched to a gene: 10. Germline V CDR1 and CDR2: MNHEY, SMNVEV (reference sequence). CDR3 residues: CASSPTRTGGREQYF. CDR3 coding DNA: TGTGCCAGCAGTCCTACAAGGACAGGGGGCCGGGAGCAGTACTTC.

The chain carries TRBV3-1 (or the pseudogene TRBV3-2) and TRBJ1-5, with D unresolved. Germline loops: CDR1 LGHDT, CDR2 YNNKEL (reference sequence). V gave up 1 base and J gave up 4 bases, with 14 bases separating them. This CDR3 spans 16 amino acids. In DNA form, the CDR3 reads TGTGCCAGCAGCCAAGGGTCCGGAGGGAGGAATCAGCCCCAGCATTTT. Its protein product is CASSQGSGGRNQPQHF.

The gene calls are TRBV28 and TRBJ1-5, with TRBD1 matching over 8 bases. The CDR3 contains 15 residues. Looked up from germline, CDR1 is MDHEN and CDR2 is SYDVKM. V shed 6 bases and J 3 bases; nucleotides not matched to a gene: 7. DNA for the CDR3: TGTGCCAGCAGGCAAGGACAGGGTAACAATCAGCCCCAGCATTTT. Translation gives CASRQGQGNNQPQHF.

A few counts support this clone. The V and J genes are TRBV7-2 and TRBJ2-5, with TRBD2 matching 8 bases. With 2 bases clipped from V and 2 bases from J, the junction kept 4 bases outside the gene matches. Per germline, CDR1 SGHTA and CDR2 FQGNSA. This CDR3 contains 15 residues. The CDR3 bases are TGTGCCAGCAGCTTACTAGCGGGCCTTCAAGAGACCCAGTACTTC. It yields the protein CASSLLAGLQETQYF.